A single sample is the source of the 21 T cell receptor beta chains below, sequenced in a study of T cells in Graves' hyperthyroidism and ophthalmopathy. Amplified regions were TCR beta CDR3 sequences from RNA transcripts. The primer set for the first-round RT-PCR of the TCR CDR3 was HTBI. TCRdb fed the multiplex PCR reads into MiXCR, producing one record per CDR3 protein. In the table there are about 640,000 distinct CDR3 sequences, around 20% of which are singletons. The sample comprised blood. All receptors come from a young man with Graves' ophthalmopathy.

This clonotype was observed once. The rearrangement uses TRBV15 and TRBJ1-5; 9 bases fit TRBD1. The CDR3 length is 18 residues. Unmatched junction bases numbered 9, after V lost 3 bases and J lost 0 bases. Germline CDR1 LNHNV, CDR2 YYDKDF (reference sequence). The CDR3 nucleotides are TGTGCCACCAGCAGTCATCCCGGGACAGGGTTTAGCAATCAGCCCCAGCATTTT. Encoded protein: CATSSHPGTGFSNQPQHF.

The V and J genes are TRBV19 and TRBJ1-1, with D uncertain. V was trimmed by 10 bases and J by 8 bases, leaving 14 bases between them. Germline CDR1 LNHDA, CDR2 SQIVND (reference sequence). This CDR3 spans 11 amino acids. CDR3 in amino acids: CATDVPGEAFF. Written as DNA, the CDR3 is TGTGCCACCGACGTACCCGGCGAAGCTTTCTTT. The full variable domain, rest sourced from reference TRBV19 and TRBJ1-1, is DGGITQSPKYLFRKEGQNVTLSCEQNLNHDAMYWYRQDPGQGLRLIYYSQIVNDFQKGDIAEGYSVSREKKESFPLTVTSAQKNPTAFYLCATDVPGEAFFGQGTRLTVV.

This chain joins TRBV6-2 or TRBV6-3 and TRBJ2-1; unclear D gene. V lost 0 bases and J lost 7, with 10 bases in between. Germline CDR1 reads MNHEY; CDR2 reads SVGEGT. This CDR3 comprises 14 residues. CDR3 region: CASSYSNGVNEQFF. Written as DNA, the CDR3 is TGTGCCAGCAGTTACTCGAATGGGGTGAATGAGCAGTTCTTC.

The chain has TRBV2 and TRBJ1-3, with D possibly TRBD1 on 6 matching bases. The CDR3 is 16 amino acids. In germline, CDR1 is SNHLY, CDR2 FYNNEI. V was cut by 6 bases and J by 0 bases, with 15 bases left in between. In DNA, the CDR3 is TGTGCCAGCAGCCGGGACACTTCCAGCTCTGGAAACACCATATATTTT. It translates to CASSRDTSSSGNTIYF.

This clonotype was picked up a small number of times. The chain joins TRBV20-1 to TRBJ2-7; D is unresolved. Germline-derived CDR1 and CDR2 are DFQATT and SNEGSKA (reference sequence). The CDR3 consists of 13 residues. V was shortened by 3 bases and J by 3 bases, with 12 bases between the two germline ends. In DNA form, the CDR3 reads TGCAGTGCTAGGGCCCGAGGCCACTACGAGCAGTACTTC. Translated, it gives CSARARGHYEQYF.

The chain joins TRBV28 to TRBJ2-4; 12 bases match TRBD2. The V segment lost 4 bases and the J segment 3 bases; nucleotides outside the gene matches: 10. The V gene's germline CDR1 is MDHEN and CDR2 SYDVKM. CDR3 length equals 18 residues. The CDR3 DNA follows: TGTGCCAGCAGTTCAGTCCTAGCGGGAGGGTTTTTCAAAAACATTCAGTACTTC. The encoded protein is CASSSVLAGGFFKNIQYF. Variable domain in full (rest from reference TRBV28 and TRBJ2-4): DVKVTQSSRYLVKRTGEKVFLECVQDMDHENMFWYRQDPGLGLRLIYFSYDVKMKEKGDIPEGYSVSREKKERFSLILESASTNQTSMYLCASSSVLAGGFFKNIQYFGAGTRLSVL.

V gene TRBV9 combines with J gene TRBJ2-5; TRBD1 matches at 11 bases. This CDR3 region has 16 residues. CDR1 is SGDLS and CDR2 is YYNGEE in the germline V gene. The J segment lost 3 bases and the V segment lost 0 bases, leaving 4 bases of the junction unmatched. CDR3 protein: CASSVEDRGPEETQYF. The CDR3 nucleotides read TGTGCCAGCAGCGTAGAGGACAGGGGGCCGGAAGAGACCCAGTACTTC.

The chain joins TRBV12-3 or TRBV12-4 to TRBJ2-3; 7 nucleotides match TRBD2. The CDR3 runs 18 residues. The V and J ends lost 5 bases and 2 bases, in that order; junction bases with no gene match: 16. The CDR3 DNA reads TGTGCCAGCAGTAAGACACCGGGACTAACGGGCGACACAGATACGCAGTATTTT. It specifies CASSKTPGLTGDTDTQYF.

The sample holds many counts of this clonotype. The DNA of the CDR3 is TGTGCCAGCAACGCGGGACAGCACACCGGGGAGCTGTTTTTT. Translated, it gives CASNAGQHTGELFF. The V gene is TRBV12-3 or TRBV12-4, the J gene TRBJ2-2; a weak D match, TRBD1 (7 bases). This CDR3 has 14 amino acids. Trimming pared 7 bases from V and 3 bases from J, leaving 12 bases between.

This clonotype was recorded at least ten times. J is TRBJ1-1 and V is TRBV28; 7 bases are shared with TRBD1. The V gene's germline CDR1 is MDHEN and CDR2 SYDVKM. The CDR3 has 14 amino acids. V was pared by 2 bases and J by 6 bases, with 6 bases of the junction left unmatched. The CDR3 DNA follows: TGTGCCAGCAGTTTAGAGGGGGCAACCGCTGAAGCTTTCTTT. This translates into CASSLEGATAEAFF.

This clonotype was recorded at least ten times. The gene calls are TRBV18 and TRBJ1-1, with 9 bases lining up with TRBD1. Trimming cost V 8 bases and J 6 bases; bases outside gene matches: 10. Per germline, CDR1 KGHSH and CDR2 LQKENI. This CDR3 is 14 amino acids long. The CDR3 protein is CASHRDRDGSEAFF. The CDR3 region has the DNA TGTGCCAGCCATCGGGACAGGGATGGGTCTGAAGCTTTCTTT.

The rearrangement uses TRBV20-1 and TRBJ2-7, with D unresolved. V lost 6 bases and J lost 3, with 18 bases in between. Germline V gene lookup returns CDR1 DFQATT and CDR2 SNEGSKA (reference sequence). The CDR3 extends over 14 amino acids. CDR3 sequence reads: CSAPDRTRSYEQYF. CDR3 DNA: TGCAGTGCACCGGACCGAACTCGCAGCTACGAGCAGTACTTC.

This clonotype was detected a few times. V usage is TRBV11-2 and J usage is TRBJ2-3; D remains ambiguous. Per the germline V gene, CDR1 is SGHAT and CDR2 is FQNNGV. The V and J ends lost 3 bases and 1 base respectively, with 8 bases between them. CDR3 size: 14 residues. The CDR3 reads CASSFKAGTDTQYF. As DNA, the CDR3 is TGTGCCAGCAGCTTTAAGGCGGGCACAGATACGCAGTATTTT.

This clonotype was seen more than once but under ten times. This chain links TRBV5-1 with TRBJ2-3; 9 nucleotides match TRBD2. The germline gives CDR1 SGHRS, CDR2 YFSETQ. The CDR3 contains 19 residues. The ends lost 1 base at V and 0 bases at J; junction bases unmatched: 12. In DNA, the CDR3 is TGCGCCAGCAGCTTGCGTGCTAGCGGGACTTCCTATAGCACAGATACGCAGTATTTT. Translated, it gives CASSLRASGTSYSTDTQYF.

The chain uses TRBV6-5 and TRBJ1-6; possible D gene TRBD1, 5 bases. The CDR3 covers 18 residues. The V end was cut by 0 bases, the J end by 0 bases, with 12 bases between. Germline V CDR1 and CDR2: MNHEY, SVGAGI. The CDR3 region is CASSYSGTGSSYNSPLHF. CDR3 coding DNA: TGTGCCAGCAGTTACTCAGGGACGGGGAGCTCCTATAATTCACCCCTCCACTTT.

The chain has TRBV18 and TRBJ2-7; perhaps TRBD1 as D (5 bases). This CDR3 spans 13 amino acids. The germline V gene encodes CDR1 KGHSH and CDR2 LQKENI. Deletions cut 3 bases from V and 7 bases from J, with 13 bases between. In DNA form, the CDR3 reads TGTGCCAGCTCACCGGATCGCAACAGGGAGCAGTACTTC. It encodes CASSPDRNREQYF.

This clonotype has at least ten counts. V usage is TRBV7-9 and J usage is TRBJ2-1, with unresolved D. V lost 0 bases and J 0 bases, leaving 6 bases between the germline ends. The germline V gene encodes CDR1 SEHNR and CDR2 FQNEAQ (reference sequence). This CDR3 contains 15 residues. The CDR3 nucleotides are TGTGCCAGCAGCTTAGCTAGTAGCTCCTACAATGAGCAGTTCTTC. It translates to CASSLASSSYNEQFF.

This rearrangement joins TRBV10-3 to TRBJ2-1; 8 bases agree with TRBD2. Germline V lookup: CDR1 ENHRY, CDR2 SYGVKD. Trimming cost V 5 bases and J 7 bases; bases outside gene matches: 1. The CDR3 is 12 residues long. The CDR3 sequence: CAISSGGNEQFF. The CDR3 DNA reads TGTGCCATCAGTAGCGGGGGTAATGAGCAGTTCTTC.

This clonotype was seen more than once but under ten times. This chain uses TRBV6-2 or TRBV6-3 with TRBJ2-7; perhaps TRBD2 as D (5 bases). This CDR3 comprises 13 residues. V was clipped by 0 bases and J by 7 bases, with 10 bases between them. Germline CDR1 MNHEY, CDR2 SVGEGT. The CDR3 sequence: CASSYSGSKEQYF. The CDR3, as DNA: TGTGCCAGCAGTTACTCGGGGAGCAAGGAGCAGTACTTC.

The genes are TRBV20-1 and TRBJ2-7, with 7 bases matching TRBD2. Per the germline V gene, CDR1 is DFQATT and CDR2 is SNEGSKA (reference sequence). The V and J ends lost 0 bases and 4 bases, in that order; junction bases with no gene match: 12. The CDR3 consists of 16 residues. The CDR3 reads CSARDEELANSYEQYF. The CDR3 DNA reads TGCAGTGCTAGAGATGAGGAACTAGCGAACTCGTACGAGCAGTACTTC.

This chain connects TRBV6-6 to TRBJ2-7; D perhaps matches TRBD2 (5 bases). This CDR3 has 14 residues. From germline, CDR1 is MNHNY and CDR2 SVGAGI (reference sequence). V lost 0 bases to trimming and J lost 6 bases, with 12 bases between them. The CDR3 bases are TGTGCCAGCAGTTACTCGGAGTTTGAGGGCGAGCAGTACTTC. Translation: CASSYSEFEGEQYF.